The 16 T cell receptor beta chains listed next were all sequenced from one sample in a study of T-cell reconstitution after alpha-beta-depleted transplantation in children. Preparation of the TCRbeta library was carried out with unique molecular identifiers. TCRdb redid the calling of the PCR reads with MiXCR, one entry per CDR3 protein. The table includes about 190,000 distinct CDR3 sequences, 11% detected once. This material consisted of PBMCs, taken before TCRalphabeta/CD19-depleted stem cell transplant. All receptors come from a boy between 2 and 10 years old with acute myeloid leukemia, due to receive a stem cell transplant.

This clonotype was seen at least ten times. V gene TRBV15 combines with J gene TRBJ2-5, with TRBD1 identical over 11 bases. The CDR3 has 15 amino acids. V trimming: 0 bases; J trimming: 5 bases; junction bases outside the gene matches: 2. The germline CDR1 and CDR2 sequences are LNHNV and YYDKDF (reference sequence). The CDR3 nucleotides read TGTGCCACCAGCAGAGATCGGGACAGGGGGGAGACCCAGTACTTC. It specifies CATSRDRDRGETQYF.

With respect to this clonotype: Since a much larger clone is just one base distant, this may be a read error. V gene TRBV30 combines with J gene TRBJ1-5; D remains unclear. Germline CDR1 reads GTSNPN; CDR2 reads SVGIG (reference sequence). The CDR3 has 13 amino acids. CDR3 in DNA: TGTGCCTGGAGTAAAAAAGACAATCAGCCCCAGCCTTTT. Amino acids: CAWSKKDNQPQPF.

This clonotype was seen repeatedly, ten times or more. This sequence joins TRBV7-9 and TRBJ1-2; the match to TRBD1 covers 10 bases. The CDR3 is 14 amino acids. V lost 6 bases and J lost 8; bases outside the gene matches: 9. Germline-derived CDR1 and CDR2 are SEHNR and FQNEAQ (reference sequence). As DNA, the CDR3 is TGTGCCAGCAGTCGGACAGGGGGGCGTGAGGGCTACACCTTC. It codes for CASSRTGGREGYTF.

This clonotype was counted at least ten times. The chain uses TRBV5-1 and TRBJ1-2; maybe TRBD1 (5 bases). The V gene lost 5 bases and the J gene lost 3 bases, with 17 bases spanning the gap. This CDR3 region has 15 residues. CDR1 is SGHRS, CDR2 YFSETQ, per germline. The CDR3 reads CASSHSQGRDYGYTF. The DNA for the CDR3 is TGCGCCAGCAGTCATAGCCAGGGACGCGACTATGGCTACACCTTC.

This clonotype has ten or more counts. The chain recombines TRBV2 with TRBJ2-5, with TRBD2 matching over 8 bases. The CDR3 contains 12 residues. CDR1 SNHLY and CDR2 FYNNEI come from the germline V gene. V lost 7 bases, J lost 7 bases, and 5 bases stayed unmatched. The CDR3 DNA is TGTGCCAGCACCGGGACTAGAGGGACCCAGTACTTC. It specifies CASTGTRGTQYF. The full variable domain, completed using reference TRBV2 and TRBJ2-5, is EPEVTQTPSHQVTQMGQEVILRCVPISNHLYFYWYRQILGQKVEFLVSFYNNEISEKSEIFDDQFSVERPDGSNFTLKIRSTKLEDSAMYFCASTGTRGTQYFGPGTRLLVL.

This clonotype was seen repeatedly, ten times or more. The V gene is TRBV3-1, the J gene TRBJ1-1; 7 nucleotides match TRBD1. The CDR3 has 12 residues. The ends lost 4 bases at V and 5 bases at J; junction bases unmatched: 1. Germline CDR1 reads LGHDT; CDR2 reads YNNKEL (reference sequence). The CDR3 loop is CASSRQGTEAFF. CDR3 nucleotides: TGTGCCAGCAGCCGACAGGGAACTGAAGCTTTCTTT.

A remark on this clonotype: A much larger clone differs by one base, so this may be a read error. The chain employs TRBV10-3 and TRBJ2-5; possible D gene TRBD1, 6 bases. V gave up 8 bases and J gave up 5 bases, with 15 bases separating them. There are 13 residues in the CDR3. Germline V gene lookup returns CDR1 ENHRY and CDR2 SYGVKD. The CDR3 nucleotides read TGTGCCATCTGGGACATCCCGACGGAGACCCAGTACTTC. Protein: CAIWDIPTETQYF.

This clonotype was detected many times. The chain recombines TRBV12-3 or TRBV12-4 with TRBJ2-7; 9 bases fit TRBD2. The CDR3 is made up of 15 amino acids. The V and J ends lost 6 bases and 3 bases, in that order; junction bases with no gene match: 9. CDR3 DNA: TGTGCCAGCAGCCCAGCGACTAGCGGACGCTACGAGCAGTACTTC. It is translated as CASSPATSGRYEQYF.

This clonotype has at least ten counts. This sequence joins TRBV4-1 and TRBJ2-1; TRBD2 agrees at 7 bases. CDR1 MGHRA and CDR2 YSYEKL come from the germline V gene. The J segment lost 0 bases and the V segment lost 4 bases, leaving 3 bases of the junction unmatched. There are 15 residues in the CDR3. The CDR3 DNA is TGCGCCAGCAGCCCAAGGACTAGCTCCTACAATGAGCAGTTCTTC. Amino acid sequence: CASSPRTSSYNEQFF.

This clonotype was detected many times. One end of the junction is discordant with germline, which a read error may explain. The genes are TRBV27 and TRBJ2-4; D is possibly TRBD1 or TRBD2 (5 bases each). CDR3 length: 13 amino acids. Per germline, CDR1 MNHEY and CDR2 SMNVEV (reference sequence). CDR3 DNA: TGTGCCAGCAGTGGTGGGGACCTCCGGAGTGTGGCCTTC. This translates into CASSGGDLRSVAF.

Ten or more counts support this clonotype. This chain connects TRBV5-1 to TRBJ2-1; possibly TRBD2 for D (6 bases). The CDR3 extends over 16 amino acids. Trimming cost V 0 bases and J 3 bases, with 13 bases left between them. Germline V CDR1 and CDR2: SGHRS, YFSETQ. The CDR3 spells CASSLGGDTSYNEQFF. The CDR3 nucleotides read TGCGCCAGCAGCTTGGGCGGGGATACTAGCTACAATGAGCAGTTCTTC.

The table lists this clonotype with many counts. J is TRBJ2-3 and V is TRBV10-1, with D perhaps matching TRBD2 (7 bases). This CDR3 comprises 14 residues. Germline V lookup: CDR1 WNHNN, CDR2 SYGVQD (reference sequence). V dropped 3 bases and J dropped 4 bases, with 11 bases sitting between them. CDR3 sequence (DNA): TGCGCCAGCAGTGATGGGGGGGCGGCAGATACGCAGTATTTT. Its translation is CASSDGGAADTQYF.

This clonotype has at least ten counts. The chain is built from TRBV12-3 or TRBV12-4 and TRBJ1-1, with D perhaps TRBD1 (5 bases). The CDR3 is 16 residues long. V lost 4 bases and J 1 base, leaving 16 bases between the germline ends. CDR3 amino acids: CASSSQGWGGNTEAFF. CDR3 nucleotides: TGTGCCAGCAGTTCTCAGGGTTGGGGTGGGAACACTGAAGCTTTCTTT.

This clonotype was counted ten times or more. The CDR3 sequence: CASSHTGSNNGELFF. The DNA for the CDR3 is TGTGCCAGCAGTCACACCGGGAGCAATAACGGGGAGCTGTTTTTT. This chain connects TRBV6-4 to TRBJ2-2; possibly TRBD2 for D (6 bases). The germline V and J ends were trimmed by 5 bases and 7 bases, with 17 bases remaining between them. The germline CDR1 and CDR2 sequences are MRHNA and SNTAGT. The CDR3 covers 15 residues.

V gene TRBV4-1 combines with J gene TRBJ2-3; tentatively, D is TRBD2 (7 bases). Trimming removed 3 bases from V and 0 bases from J, with 19 bases in between. Germline CDR1 is MGHRA and CDR2 is YSYEKL. The CDR3 has 18 amino acids. CDR3 region: CASSHEGRGLPSTDTQYF. The CDR3 coding sequence is TGCGCCAGCAGCCACGAGGGGCGGGGGCTCCCTAGCACAGATACGCAGTATTTT.

This clonotype has at least ten counts. V usage is TRBV20-1 and J usage is TRBJ2-7; the D is unclear. Germline-derived CDR1 and CDR2 are DFQATT and SNEGSKA (reference sequence). The CDR3 is 15 residues long. V lost 0 bases to trimming and J lost 4 bases, with 16 bases between them. The CDR3 is CSARDPVGSQYEQYF. CDR3 bases: TGCAGTGCTAGAGACCCCGTCGGATCCCAATACGAGCAGTACTTC.